This T cell receptor (beta chain) derives from a study of shared clonotypes between healthy human individuals. Germline V CDR1 and CDR2: SGHTA, FQGNSA. This CDR3 region has 14 residues. V was shortened by 2 bases and J by 4 bases, with 12 bases between the two germline ends. Genomic DNA of each subset was evenly split across several immunoSEQ plates. Clones were sequenced by immunoSEQ multiplex PCR, and TCRdb holds only the in-frame ones, with some missing. The sample holds 330,000 or so clones; over 70% are singletons and the top ten take roughly a tenth. V and J are TRBV7-2 and TRBJ2-7, with D hard to call. The specimen was memory CD4+ T cells sorted from blood. The subset was: CD45RA-negative fraction. The clonotype comes from a man aged 25 to 45 in good health. The CDR3 nucleotides read TGTGCCAGCAGCTTATTTGGGCTCGGGTACGAGCAGTACTTC. This sequence encodes CASSLFGLGYEQYF.